These 30 T cell receptor beta chains originate from one sample sequenced in a study of T cell responses to AZD1222 COVID-19 vaccine. The protocol was immunoSEQ multiplex PCR, while the TCRdb copy is restricted to in-frame clones and leaves out a portion. The data show about 160,000 clones, with about 90% seen just once and 1.9% held by the top ten. Here the sequenced sample was peripheral blood, taken on day 0 of AZD1222 vaccination. The receptor source for this set is an adult in good health.

The chain combines TRBV20-1 with TRBJ2-1; D unclear. CDR3 size: 11 residues. Trimming took off 6 bases at V and 11 bases at J, with 14 bases between the two ends. The V gene's germline CDR1 is DFQATT and CDR2 SNEGSKA (reference sequence). CDR3 DNA sequence: TGCAGTGCACCAGAAAAGCAGAAGCAGTTCTTC. This translates into CSAPEKQKQFF.

The rearrangement joins TRBV11-2 to TRBJ2-1; a weak D match, TRBD2 (6 bases). The CDR3 has 19 residues. From germline, CDR1 is SGHAT and CDR2 FQNNGV. The V and J ends lost 4 bases and 2 bases respectively, with 24 bases between them. CDR3 loop: CASSSLARGLANTYNEQFF. Here the CDR3 DNA reads TGTGCCAGCAGCTCCCTCGCTCGGGGCCTAGCGAATACCTACAATGAGCAGTTCTTC.

This chain uses TRBV6-5 with TRBJ1-5; 9 bases line up with TRBD1. In germline, CDR1 is MNHEY, CDR2 SVGAGI. CDR3 length: 15 residues. Trimming took 5 bases from V and 3 from J; bases not matched to a gene: 5. CDR3 region: CASSPRQGVNQPQHF. CDR3 sequence (DNA): TGTGCCAGCAGTCCCCGACAGGGGGTCAATCAGCCCCAGCATTTT.

The rearrangement links TRBV28 to TRBJ1-1; no reliable D call. CDR1 is MDHEN, CDR2 SYDVKM, per germline. Trimming cost V 5 bases and J 3 bases, with 19 bases left between them. This CDR3 is built from 16 residues. The DNA for the CDR3 is TGTGCCAGCAGTCCCCAAGGCGGCCGGAGTCACACTGAAGCTTTCTTT. Protein: CASSPQGGRSHTEAFF.

The V and J genes are TRBV3-1 (or the pseudogene TRBV3-2) and TRBJ1-1; no reliable D call. Germline V CDR1 and CDR2: LGHDT, YNNKEL (reference sequence). The V gene lost 1 base and the J gene lost 3 bases, with 6 bases spanning the gap. The CDR3 loop spans 13 amino acids. CDR3 sequence reads: CASSQGHHTEAFF. In nucleotides, the CDR3 is TGTGCCAGCAGCCAAGGGCACCACACTGAAGCTTTCTTT.

The chain employs TRBV28 and TRBJ2-2; D gene ambiguous. V lost 8 bases, J lost 3 bases, and 7 bases lay in between. Germline V gives CDR1 MDHEN, CDR2 SYDVKM. The CDR3 spans 12 residues. DNA for the CDR3: TGTGCCAGCCAAGGTGACACCGGGGAGCTGTTTTTT. Translating gives CASQGDTGELFF.

V and J are TRBV7-9 and TRBJ2-7; D not resolved. V lost 5 bases to trimming and J lost 1 base, with 9 bases between them. The CDR3 loop spans 13 amino acids. CDR1 and CDR2 (germline): SEHNR, FQNEAQ (reference sequence). The CDR3 spells CASSPPNSYEQYF. The CDR3 nucleotides read TGTGCCAGCAGCCCCCCAAATTCCTACGAGCAGTACTTC.

This chain uses TRBV28 with TRBJ1-2, with 9 nucleotides matching TRBD1. CDR1 MDHEN and CDR2 SYDVKM come from the germline V gene. This CDR3 is 14 amino acids long. With V trimmed by 3 bases and J by 8 bases, 7 bases remained unmatched. CDR3 nucleotides: TGTGCCAGCAGTTTCATACAGGACAGGGGCGGCTACACCTTC. This sequence encodes CASSFIQDRGGYTF.

This chain uses TRBV28 with TRBJ2-1; TRBD2 aligns across 10 bases. The CDR3 sequence is 18 residues long. Losses at the gene ends were 2 bases for V and 3 bases for J; bases not matched to a gene: 10. Germline CDR1 reads MDHEN; CDR2 reads SYDVKM. CDR3 region: CASSLGPTSGVYYNEQFF. The CDR3, as DNA: TGTGCCAGCAGTTTAGGCCCCACTAGCGGGGTGTACTACAATGAGCAGTTCTTC. The entire variable domain, with the rest obtained from reference TRBV28 and TRBJ2-1, is as follows: DVKVTQSSRYLVKRTGEKVFLECVQDMDHENMFWYRQDPGLGLRLIYFSYDVKMKEKGDIPEGYSVSREKKERFSLILESASTNQTSMYLCASSLGPTSGVYYNEQFFGPGTRLTVL.

The genes are TRBV27 and TRBJ1-3; a possible D gene is TRBD1 (6 bases). CDR3 length equals 18 residues. CDR1 MNHEY and CDR2 SMNVEV come from the germline V gene (reference sequence). The V end was cut by 2 bases, the J end by 0 bases, with 17 bases between. The CDR3 sequence: CASSLRGRQDHSGNTIYF. The CDR3 DNA sequence: TGTGCCAGCAGTTTAAGGGGGAGACAGGACCACTCTGGAAACACCATATATTTT.

This clone was seen once. This chain connects TRBV27 to TRBJ1-1, with TRBD1 identical over 7 bases. The CDR3 length is 13 residues. Germline V gene data show CDR1 as MNHEY and CDR2 as SMNVEV (reference sequence). Unmatched junction bases numbered 3, after V lost 4 bases and J lost 4 bases. In nucleotides, the CDR3 is TGTGCCAGCAGTTCACAGGGGACCACTGAAGCTTTCTTT. Translating gives CASSSQGTTEAFF.

J is TRBJ2-3 and V is TRBV7-2; 7 bases agree with TRBD2. CDR3 length: 15 residues. Trimming cost V 2 bases and J 2 bases; bases outside gene matches: 4. The germline CDR1 and CDR2 sequences are SGHTA and FQGNSA. CDR3 nucleotides: TGTGCCAGCAGCTTAAGCGGGGCTGCCACAGATACGCAGTATTTT. It specifies CASSLSGAATDTQYF.

The genes are TRBV9 and TRBJ2-1; no clear D. The CDR3 is 14 amino acids. Trimming pared 4 bases from V and 8 bases from J, leaving 16 bases between. Germline V gives CDR1 SGDLS, CDR2 YYNGEE. The DNA for the CDR3 is TGTGCCAGCAGCTTACGAACTGGACCAGATGAGCAGTTCTTC. Translation: CASSLRTGPDEQFF.

V gene TRBV2 combines with J gene TRBJ1-6, with 7 bases that match TRBD1. The CDR3 is 14 amino acids. Germline V gene lookup returns CDR1 SNHLY and CDR2 FYNNEI. V shed 7 bases, J shed 10 bases, and the junction held 10 bases outside the gene matches. CDR3 in amino acids: CASKYPTGESPLHF. The CDR3 DNA is TGTGCCAGCAAATATCCTACAGGGGAATCACCCCTCCACTTT.

The V call is TRBV29-1, the J call TRBJ2-7, with 9 bases that match TRBD1. J lost 6 bases, V lost 5 bases, and 5 bases had no gene match. Germline V gene lookup returns CDR1 SQVTM and CDR2 ANQGSEA. CDR3 length: 12 amino acids. This CDR3 reads CSVWTGDVEQYF. As DNA, the CDR3 is TGCAGCGTTTGGACAGGGGATGTCGAGCAGTACTTC.

The rearrangement joins TRBV5-4 to TRBJ2-2, with 8 bases aligning to TRBD2. Germline trimming cut 5 bases from V and 6 bases from J; bases unmatched to any gene: 6. This CDR3 has 14 residues. CDR1 and CDR2 from the germline V gene are SGHNT and YYREEE (reference sequence). In nucleotides, the CDR3 is TGTGCCAGCAGACCCGGGGGGGCCGCCGGGGAGCTGTTTTTT. Its translation: CASRPGGAAGELFF.

This clone was counted only a few times. V gene TRBV27 combines with J gene TRBJ1-2; 7 bases fit TRBD1. From germline, CDR1 is MNHEY and CDR2 SMNVEV (reference sequence). CDR3 length equals 16 residues. V dropped 5 bases and J dropped 7; count of bases not matched to a gene: 16. The CDR3 region has the DNA TGTGCCAGCAGTCATCTAGAATCAGGGGGGCTTCGTGGCTACACCTTC. It specifies CASSHLESGGLRGYTF.

V and J are TRBV4-1 and TRBJ2-7; TRBD1 matches 7 bases. Germline CDR1 is MGHRA and CDR2 is YSYEKL. CDR3 size: 16 residues. Trimming removed 1 base from V and 1 base from J; junction bases left unmatched: 7. CDR3 coding DNA: TGCGCCAGCAGCCAAGTCGGACAGGCTTTATCCTACGAGCAGTACTTC. The encoded protein is CASSQVGQALSYEQYF.

CDR3 coding DNA: TGTGCCTGGAAAGGCCAAGAGACCCAGTACTTC. Amino acids: CAWKGQETQYF. The rearrangement uses TRBV30 and TRBJ2-5; D unclear. With 4 bases removed from V and 1 base from J, the gap between germline ends came to 4 bases. The CDR3 consists of 11 residues. Germline V gene sequence: CDR1 GTSNPN, CDR2 SVGIG (reference sequence).

The chain carries TRBV2 and TRBJ1-2; D uncertain. V was trimmed by 4 bases and J by 3 bases, leaving 12 bases between them. Germline values: CDR1 SNHLY, CDR2 FYNNEI. The CDR3 runs to 14 residues. Here the CDR3 reads CASSGYRKDYGYTF. CDR3 coding DNA: TGTGCCAGCAGTGGCTACAGAAAAGACTATGGCTACACCTTC.

This chain connects TRBV2 to TRBJ1-3, with D uncertain. V was trimmed by 5 bases and J by 4 bases, leaving 18 bases between them. Per the germline V gene, CDR1 is SNHLY and CDR2 is FYNNEI. The CDR3 is made up of 16 amino acids. The DNA for the CDR3 is TGTGCCAGCAGTCACAGCACAATACCGGCCGGAAACACCATATATTTT. Translating gives CASSHSTIPAGNTIYF.

The chain links TRBV7-2 to TRBJ1-2; D is undetermined. V gave up 4 bases and J gave up 3 bases, with 18 bases separating them. CDR1 and CDR2 from the germline V gene are SGHTA and FQGNSA. This CDR3 comprises 16 residues. The CDR3 DNA is TGTGCCAGCAGCTCAGACCCAAGGGAGCTGCACTATGGCTACACCTTC. As protein: CASSSDPRELHYGYTF.

The gene calls are TRBV6-5 and TRBJ2-2; D gene unclear. Germline-derived CDR1 and CDR2 are MNHEY and SVGAGI. The CDR3 has 14 amino acids. V was clipped by 5 bases and J by 1 base, with 8 bases between them. As DNA, the CDR3 is TGTGCCAGCAGTCAACCAGGGAACACCGGGGAGCTGTTTTTT. Its translation: CASSQPGNTGELFF.

The chain is built from TRBV29-1 and TRBJ2-1; 12 nucleotides line up with TRBD2. V dropped 7 bases and J dropped 0; count of bases not matched to a gene: 7. This CDR3 contains 16 residues. Germline V gene sequence: CDR1 SQVTM, CDR2 ANQGSEA. This chain's CDR3 is CSAGLAGPSSYNEQFF. As DNA, the CDR3 is TGCAGCGCCGGACTAGCGGGACCTAGCTCCTACAATGAGCAGTTCTTC.

V and J are TRBV13 and TRBJ1-3; tentative D call: TRBD1 (6 bases). V shed 1 base and J shed 0 bases, with 10 bases lying between them. The CDR3 runs 16 residues. CDR1 and CDR2 from the germline V gene are PRHDT and FYEKMQ (reference sequence). This CDR3 reads CASSLAGDYSGNTIYF. In DNA, the CDR3 is TGTGCCAGCAGCTTAGCAGGGGACTACTCTGGAAACACCATATATTTT.

J is TRBJ1-2 and V is TRBV19; tentatively, D is TRBD1 (5 bases). CDR3 size: 14 residues. Trimming took 7 bases from V and 4 from J, leaving 16 bases between them. Germline CDR1 LNHDA, CDR2 SQIVND (reference sequence). CDR3 amino acids: CASTPAGTSYGYTF. The DNA of the CDR3 is TGTGCCAGTACCCCTGCCGGGACGTCCTATGGCTACACCTTC.

The rearrangement links TRBV7-2 to TRBJ1-2; D is perhaps TRBD1 (5 bases). The ends were cut back, 5 bases at V and 3 bases at J, with 10 bases in the middle. The CDR3 extends over 13 amino acids. Germline lookup yields CDR1 SGHTA and CDR2 FQGNSA. The CDR3 region has the DNA TGTGCCAGCAGCCAAGACAGAGACTATGGCTACACCTTC. Translating it yields CASSQDRDYGYTF.

V gene TRBV6-2 or TRBV6-3 combines with J gene TRBJ1-1; a weak D match, TRBD1 (5 bases). The germline V gene encodes CDR1 MNHEY and CDR2 SVGEGT. V was trimmed by 6 bases and J by 8 bases, leaving 19 bases between them. CDR3 length equals 14 residues. The CDR3 nucleotides read TGTGCCAGCAGCTGGGACTCCACCTTCGGGGAAGCTTTCTTT. Translated: CASSWDSTFGEAFF.

This sequence joins TRBV5-5 and TRBJ1-2, with D unclear. Between the trimmed V and J ends, which lost 0 bases and 8 bases, there was a span of 11 bases. The CDR3 spans 13 residues. From germline, CDR1 is SGHKS and CDR2 YYEKEE (reference sequence). CDR3 residues: CASSLEGSTGYTF. The CDR3 DNA follows: TGTGCCAGCAGCTTGGAAGGGAGCACGGGCTACACCTTC.

This clone has more than one count but fewer than ten. The chain uses TRBV7-2 and TRBJ2-5, with 8 bases lining up with TRBD1. This CDR3 has 15 amino acids. In germline, CDR1 is SGHTA, CDR2 FQGNSA. Trimming took 2 bases from V and 5 from J; bases not matched to a gene: 7. This chain's CDR3 is CASSLLGRGHETQYF. The CDR3 DNA is TGTGCCAGCAGCTTACTCGGCAGGGGGCACGAGACCCAGTACTTC.